The present TCR beta chain was sequenced within a study of blood T cell repertoires in COVID-19. Original processing methods: Reference gene primer amplification yielded estimated nucleated cell counts. Measured with immunoSEQ multiplex PCR; TCRdb has only the in-frame clones, and not every one. V and J calls and clone size are copied from that table; D and trimming were computed from the DNA. The sample carries more than 150,000 clones, roughly 80% recorded once. CDR1 is MNHNS and CDR2 is SASEGT in the germline V gene. With V trimmed by 3 bases and J by 4 bases, 2 bases remained unmatched. The CDR3 loop spans 13 amino acids.

The clonotype comes from a human donor in a cohort sampled during active COVID-19. The sample was peripheral blood. The V and J genes are TRBV6-1 and TRBJ2-5; 7 bases are shared with TRBD1. CDR3 protein: CASSDNRGETQYF. The CDR3, as DNA: TGTGCCAGCAGTGACAACAGGGGAGAGACCCAGTACTTC.